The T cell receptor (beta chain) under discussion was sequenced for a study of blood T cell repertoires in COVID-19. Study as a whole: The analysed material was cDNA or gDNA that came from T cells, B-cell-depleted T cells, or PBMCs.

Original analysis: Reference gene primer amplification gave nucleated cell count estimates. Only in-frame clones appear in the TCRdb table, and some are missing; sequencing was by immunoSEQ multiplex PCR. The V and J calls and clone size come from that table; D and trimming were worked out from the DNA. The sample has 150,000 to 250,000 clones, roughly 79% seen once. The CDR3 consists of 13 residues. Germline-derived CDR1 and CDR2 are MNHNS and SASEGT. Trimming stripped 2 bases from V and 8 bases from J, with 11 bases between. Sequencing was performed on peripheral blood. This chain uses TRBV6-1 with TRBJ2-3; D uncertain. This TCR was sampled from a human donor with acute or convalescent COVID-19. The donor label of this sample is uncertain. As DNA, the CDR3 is TGTGCCAGCAGTGAAATCCCCTCGGGTACGCAGTATTTT. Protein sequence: CASSEIPSGTQYF.